The next 21 T cell receptor beta chains were all read from a single sample in a study of blood T cell repertoires in COVID-19. Method: immunoSEQ multiplex PCR; TCRdb's copy keeps in-frame clones and lacks some. The sample lists 180,000 or so clones, approximately 88% seen once, with roughly 4.2% in the top ten. Sequences were obtained from peripheral blood. The receptors were sampled from a woman aged 30 to 39 with acute or convalescent COVID-19.

The V call is TRBV7-9, the J call TRBJ1-2, with TRBD1 matching over 9 bases. CDR1 SEHNR and CDR2 FQNEAQ come from the germline V gene (reference sequence). The V and J ends lost 5 bases and 2 bases, in that order; junction bases with no gene match: 6. The CDR3 is made up of 15 amino acids. For the CDR3, the DNA is TGTGCCAGCAGCACTTGGGACAGGGACAACTATGGCTACACCTTC. This encodes CASSTWDRDNYGYTF.

The V call is TRBV5-1, the J call TRBJ2-1, with TRBD2 matching 9 bases. J was trimmed by 2 bases and V by 4 bases; bases with no gene match: 4. CDR1 is SGHRS and CDR2 is YFSETQ in the germline V gene. The CDR3 consists of 15 residues. In nucleotides, the CDR3 is TGCGCCAGCAGCGACGTAGCGGGAGCCTACAATGAGCAGTTCTTC. Protein product: CASSDVAGAYNEQFF.

The chain links TRBV30 to TRBJ2-2; 11 bases match TRBD1. This CDR3 comprises 16 residues. The germline gives CDR1 GTSNPN, CDR2 SVGIG (reference sequence). J was trimmed by 3 bases and V by 4 bases; bases with no gene match: 7. This CDR3 is CAWTRWGQGDTGELFF. As DNA, the CDR3 is TGTGCCTGGACACGTTGGGGACAGGGGGACACCGGGGAGCTGTTTTTT. Full variable domain (missing parts from reference TRBV30 and TRBJ2-2): SQTIHQWPATLVQPVGSPLSLECTVEGTSNPNLYWYRQAAGRGLQLLFYSVGIGQISSEVPQNLSASRPQDRQFILSSKKLLLSDSGFYLCAWTRWGQGDTGELFFGEGSRLTVL.

The chain links TRBV29-1 to TRBJ2-5; D is ambiguous. Looked up from germline, CDR1 is SQVTM and CDR2 is ANQGSEA. The length of the CDR3 is 13 residues. V shed 2 bases and J shed 7 bases, with 14 bases lying between them. CDR3 DNA: TGCAGCGTTGAACGAGACACGGATGGGACCCAGTACTTC. Its protein is CSVERDTDGTQYF.

This chain connects TRBV12-3 or TRBV12-4 to TRBJ1-3; D is ambiguous. The CDR3 loop spans 12 amino acids. Trimming pared 11 bases from V and 2 bases from J, leaving 10 bases between. The CDR3 sequence: CASGVPGNTIYF. As DNA, the CDR3 is TGTGCCTCGGGAGTGCCTGGAAACACCATATATTTT.

The chain employs TRBV10-3 and TRBJ2-3; D remains ambiguous. Per germline, CDR1 ENHRY and CDR2 SYGVKD. The CDR3 spans 13 residues. The V end lost 4 bases, the J end lost 2 bases, and 7 bases lay between the germline ends. CDR3 DNA: TGTGCCATCAGTGCTGTGGCCACAGATACGCAGTATTTT. It specifies CAISAVATDTQYF.

V gene TRBV6-5 combines with J gene TRBJ2-7, with D uncertain. The germline gives CDR1 MNHEY, CDR2 SVGAGI. This CDR3 has 13 residues. Trimming left V 7 bases short and J 0 bases short, with 10 bases between. In nucleotides, the CDR3 is TGTGCCAGCACCCCCCCCGGCTCCTACGAGCAGTACTTC. Amino acid sequence: CASTPPGSYEQYF.

The V and J genes are TRBV20-1 and TRBJ2-2, with 9 bases that match TRBD2. The CDR3 sequence is 14 residues long. Looked up from germline, CDR1 is DFQATT and CDR2 is SNEGSKA (reference sequence). Trimming took 3 bases from V and 1 from J; bases not matched to a gene: 0. The CDR3 is CSASSGGNTGELFF. Written as DNA, the CDR3 is TGCAGTGCTAGTAGCGGGGGGAACACCGGGGAGCTGTTTTTT.

V and J are TRBV30 and TRBJ2-1; 8 nucleotides line up with TRBD2. Germline CDR1 GTSNPN, CDR2 SVGIG (reference sequence). The V segment lost 2 bases and the J segment 3 bases; nucleotides outside the gene matches: 3. The length of the CDR3 is 14 residues. The CDR3 nucleotides read TGTGCCTGGAGTTTAGCGGGGATCTACAATGAGCAGTTCTTC. It yields the protein CAWSLAGIYNEQFF.

This chain connects TRBV5-4 to TRBJ2-5, with 9 bases identical to TRBD2. V dropped 1 base and J dropped 4; count of bases not matched to a gene: 5. The CDR3 runs to 15 residues. In germline, CDR1 is SGHNT, CDR2 YYREEE (reference sequence). The CDR3: CASSLKSTSGETQYF. CDR3 DNA sequence: TGTGCCAGCAGCTTGAAATCGACTAGCGGAGAGACCCAGTACTTC. Looking up the rest from reference TRBV5-4 and TRBJ2-5 gives the full variable domain: ETGVTQSPTHLIKTRGQQVTLRCSSQSGHNTVSWYQQALGQGPQFIFQYYREEENGRGNFPPRFSGLQFPNYSSELNVNALELDDSALYLCASSLKSTSGETQYFGPGTRLLVL.

The chain couples TRBV11-2 to TRBJ2-7; TRBD2 agrees at 11 bases. The V and J ends lost 5 bases and 4 bases, in that order; junction bases with no gene match: 4. This CDR3 contains 14 residues. The germline V gene has CDR1 SGHAT and CDR2 FQNNGV. The CDR3 is CASSAIAGGYEQYF. In nucleotides, the CDR3 is TGTGCCAGCAGCGCAATAGCGGGAGGGTACGAGCAGTACTTC. Full variable domain (missing parts from reference TRBV11-2 and TRBJ2-7): EAGVAQSPRYKIIEKRQSVAFWCNPISGHATLYWYQQILGQGPKLLIQFQNNGVVDDSQLPKDRFSAERLKGVDSTLKIQPAKLEDSAVYLCASSAIAGGYEQYFGPGTRLTVT.

This clone came up once. CDR3 sequence (DNA): TGTGCCAGCTCACCTCGGACAGACTATGGCTACACCTTC. It translates to CASSPRTDYGYTF. The chain carries TRBV18 and TRBJ1-2; TRBD1 is a possible D gene (6 bases). The V end was cut by 3 bases, the J end by 3 bases, with 8 bases between. This CDR3 is built from 13 residues. Germline V gene data show CDR1 as KGHSH and CDR2 as LQKENI.

The chain joins TRBV18 to TRBJ1-5; 10 bases fit TRBD1. V lost 4 bases to trimming and J lost 7 bases; unmatched junction nucleotides: 4. Germline assignment: CDR1 KGHSH and CDR2 LQKENI. There are 14 residues in the CDR3. CDR3 sequence: CASSRGQGTQPQHF. The DNA of the CDR3 is TGTGCCAGCTCACGGGGACAGGGGACCCAGCCCCAGCATTTT.

V usage is TRBV2 and J usage is TRBJ2-3, with TRBD2 matching 8 bases. Looked up from germline, CDR1 is SNHLY and CDR2 is FYNNEI. The CDR3 contains 12 residues. Trimming cost V 11 bases and J 8 bases; bases outside gene matches: 9. The CDR3 spells CACQQRGFTQYF. CDR3 in DNA: TGTGCCTGTCAGCAGCGGGGGTTTACGCAGTATTTT.

J is TRBJ2-5 and V is TRBV20-1, with D hard to call. Germline lookup yields CDR1 DFQATT and CDR2 SNEGSKA (reference sequence). The V and J ends lost 6 bases and 5 bases respectively, with 10 bases between them. CDR3 size: 11 residues. CDR3 in amino acids: CSAPIAETQYF. CDR3 DNA sequence: TGCAGTGCGCCGATTGCGGAGACCCAGTACTTC.

J is TRBJ1-5 and V is TRBV28; no reliable D call. This CDR3 has 14 residues. V was cut by 5 bases and J by 3 bases, with 11 bases left in between. Germline values: CDR1 MDHEN, CDR2 SYDVKM. The CDR3 region is CASSLRSSNQPQHF. The CDR3 bases are TGTGCCAGCAGTCTGAGGAGCTCCAATCAGCCCCAGCATTTT.

The CDR3 nucleotides read TGCGCCAGCAGGACTGACAGGCCGGATGGCTACACCTTC. Translated: CASRTDRPDGYTF. The rearrangement links TRBV5-1 to TRBJ1-2, with D possibly TRBD1 on 6 matching bases. Germline assignment: CDR1 SGHRS and CDR2 YFSETQ. The ends were cut back, 5 bases at V and 6 bases at J, with 14 bases in the middle. The CDR3 length is 13 residues.

V is TRBV4-2 and J is TRBJ2-3; D may be TRBD2 (6 bases). CDR3 length: 14 amino acids. V was trimmed by 4 bases and J by 6 bases, leaving 14 bases between them. The germline CDR1 and CDR2 sequences are LGHNA and YNFKEQ. Here the CDR3 reads CASSPGGLGDTQYF. The CDR3, as DNA: TGTGCCAGCAGCCCTGGAGGGCTTGGGGATACGCAGTATTTT.

The chain has TRBV5-1 and TRBJ1-5, with TRBD1 matching over 7 bases. The CDR3 has 15 amino acids. Unmatched junction bases numbered 4, after V lost 4 bases and J lost 0 bases. CDR1 SGHRS and CDR2 YFSETQ come from the germline V gene. CDR3: CASSQGGDSNQPQHF. CDR3 nucleotide sequence: TGCGCCAGCAGCCAGGGGGGTGATAGCAATCAGCCCCAGCATTTT.

The rearrangement uses TRBV5-1 and TRBJ1-4; TRBD1 agrees at 9 bases. The length of the CDR3 is 15 residues. The germline CDR1 and CDR2 sequences are SGHRS and YFSETQ. Trimming removed 4 bases from V and 8 bases from J; junction bases left unmatched: 9. The CDR3 spells CASSRQQGAEEKLFF. The CDR3 DNA reads TGCGCCAGCAGCCGACAACAGGGGGCTGAAGAAAAACTGTTTTTT.

The chain is built from TRBV5-1 and TRBJ1-5; 7 nucleotides agree with TRBD1. V lost 0 bases and J lost 2; bases outside the gene matches: 2. CDR3 length equals 15 residues. Germline loops: CDR1 SGHRS, CDR2 YFSETQ. The CDR3 DNA sequence: TGCGCCAGCAGCTTGGATGGACAGGGCAATCAGCCCCAGCATTTT. It yields the protein CASSLDGQGNQPQHF.